This T cell receptor (beta chain) emerged from a study of healthy donors' naive CD4 and CD8 T cells. Study-level findings and limits: CDR3 charge plus V and J genes appeared to account for roughly 12% of CD4/CD8 variance. Negatively charged CDR3s marked CD8+ lineage; positively charged CDR3s marked CD4+ lineage. Homeostatic proliferation of naive T cells was not examined as a bias source.

This clonotype was seen a single time. Its antigen is undetermined. Starting from about 0.55 ug of total RNA, TCR libraries were made with linear amplification. MiXCR was run by TCRdb on the reads, yielding one entry per CDR3 protein. The sample consists of about 180,000 distinct CDR3 sequences, 65% to 75% of them appearing once. CD4+CD8-CD45RO-CD45RA+ cells were naive CD4+; CD8+CD4-CD45RA+CD27bright cells were naive CD8+. Sample: naive CD4+ and CD8+ T cells sorted from blood, pooled from several donors. This TCR was sampled from a pool of human donors in good health; the sample pools cells from several healthy donors.

This CDR3 reads CSVLGLAGGTDTQYF. The CDR3 region has the DNA TGCAGCGTGTTGGGACTAGCGGGAGGCACAGATACGCAGTATTTT. The rearrangement joins TRBV29-1 to TRBJ2-3; 14 nucleotides align to TRBD2. V trimming: 6 bases; J trimming: 1 base; junction bases outside the gene matches: 3. The length of the CDR3 is 15 residues. Germline V gene sequence: CDR1 SQVTM, CDR2 ANQGSEA.